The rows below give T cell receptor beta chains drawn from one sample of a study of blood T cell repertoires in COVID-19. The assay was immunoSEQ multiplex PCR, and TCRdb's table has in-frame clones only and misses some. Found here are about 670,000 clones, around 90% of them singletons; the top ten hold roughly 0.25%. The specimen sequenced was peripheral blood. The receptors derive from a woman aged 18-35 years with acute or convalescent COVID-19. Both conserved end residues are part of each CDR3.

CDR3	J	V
CASSDTGTGAWGASGNTIYF	TRBJ1-3	TRBV10-2
CASSSENGIRAFF	TRBJ1-1	TRBV6-5
CATGPLRGRQGSLGIKPQHF	TRBJ1-5	TRBV6-4
CASSEGDTRNQPQHF	TRBJ1-5	TRBV25-1
CACTIIGHEQYF	TRBJ2-7	TRBV30
CASSFLAGGPQSTDTQYF	TRBJ2-3	TRBV7-6
CATSDSSDRGNYGYTF	TRBJ1-2	TRBV24-1
CASSPSGTPEAFF	TRBJ1-1	TRBV18
CASGPGQSYEQYF	TRBJ2-7	TRBV2
CASSQGAHQPQHF	TRBJ1-5	TRBV2
CASSLETGASSLPALHF	TRBJ1-6	TRBV5-1
CATSRGTGGNEQFF	TRBJ2-1	TRBV15
CASSVEGALNTEAFF	TRBJ1-1	TRBV9
CASSYPGINIQYF	TRBJ2-4	TRBV6-2/TRBV6-3
CASSIARFTEAFF	TRBJ1-1	TRBV19
CASRQSGTGLTEAFF	TRBJ1-1	TRBV7-2
CASSLYGSLGGNTEAFF	TRBJ1-1	TRBV3-1/TRBV3-2
CASSPDQETQYF	TRBJ2-5	TRBV7-8
CASSPLAGGLPTYNEQFF	TRBJ2-1	TRBV18
CASSGWTDLNTEAFF	TRBJ1-1	TRBV7-9
CATKKGSGGTYGYTF	TRBJ1-2	TRBV6-5
CAISDRLPSTDTQYF	TRBJ2-3	TRBV10-3
CAWSGTDNSPLHF	TRBJ1-6	TRBV30
CASTSGGSTDTQYF	TRBJ2-3	TRBV6-5
CASSLGGPGDNEQFF	TRBJ2-1	TRBV7-2
CATSGTGDFTDTQYF	TRBJ2-3	TRBV24-1
CASSVLAGPNTGELFF	TRBJ2-2	TRBV9
CATSDLQGANEKLFF	TRBJ1-4	TRBV24-1
CASSLGGDQPQHF	TRBJ1-5	TRBV5-1
CASSFGAGELFF	TRBJ2-2	TRBV12-3/TRBV12-4
CASSPIGVRPAYGYTF	TRBJ1-2	TRBV19
CASSQLGDRGNEQFF	TRBJ2-1	TRBV4-1
CASSEWTGGDGGYTF	TRBJ1-2	TRBV2
CSVEAGSNTIYF	TRBJ1-3	TRBV29-1